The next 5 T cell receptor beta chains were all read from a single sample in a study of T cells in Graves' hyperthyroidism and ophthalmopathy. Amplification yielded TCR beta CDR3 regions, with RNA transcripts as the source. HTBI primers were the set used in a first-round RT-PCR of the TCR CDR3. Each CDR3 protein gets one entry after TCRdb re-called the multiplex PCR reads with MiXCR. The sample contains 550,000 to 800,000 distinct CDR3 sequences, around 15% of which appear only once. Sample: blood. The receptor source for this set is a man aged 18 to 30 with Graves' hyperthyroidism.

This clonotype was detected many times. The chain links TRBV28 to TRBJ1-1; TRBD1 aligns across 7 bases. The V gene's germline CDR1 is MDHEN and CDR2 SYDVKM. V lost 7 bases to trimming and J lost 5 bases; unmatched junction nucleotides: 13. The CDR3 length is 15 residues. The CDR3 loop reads CASIPPEGAGTEAFF. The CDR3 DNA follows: TGTGCCAGCATACCCCCGGAGGGGGCAGGTACTGAAGCTTTCTTT.

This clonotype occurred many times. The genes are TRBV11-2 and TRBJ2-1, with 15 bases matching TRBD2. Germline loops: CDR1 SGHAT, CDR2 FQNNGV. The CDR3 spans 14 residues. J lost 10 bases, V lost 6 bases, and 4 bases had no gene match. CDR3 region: CASRPGLAGGEQFF. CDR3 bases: TGTGCCAGCAGACCGGGACTAGCGGGGGGCGAGCAGTTCTTC.

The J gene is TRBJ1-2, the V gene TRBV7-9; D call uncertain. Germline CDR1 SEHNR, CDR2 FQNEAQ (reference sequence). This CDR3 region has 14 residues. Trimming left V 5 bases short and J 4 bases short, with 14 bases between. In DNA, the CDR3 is TGTGCCAGCAGCCCCCGGGCGCAGAGCTATGGCTACACCTTC. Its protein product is CASSPRAQSYGYTF.

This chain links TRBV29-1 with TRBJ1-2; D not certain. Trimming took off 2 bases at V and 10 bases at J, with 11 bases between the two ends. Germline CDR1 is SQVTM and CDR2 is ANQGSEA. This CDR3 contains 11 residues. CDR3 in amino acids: CSVELMDHYTF. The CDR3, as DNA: TGCAGCGTTGAATTGATGGATCACTACACCTTC.

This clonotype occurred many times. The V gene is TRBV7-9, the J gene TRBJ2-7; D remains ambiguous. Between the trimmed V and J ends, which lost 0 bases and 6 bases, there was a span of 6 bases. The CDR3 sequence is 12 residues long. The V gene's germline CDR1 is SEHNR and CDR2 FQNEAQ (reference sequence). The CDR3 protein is CASSLAPPEQYF. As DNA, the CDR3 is TGTGCCAGCAGCTTAGCGCCACCCGAGCAGTACTTC.